The 4 T cell receptor beta chains presented below share a single source sample, sequenced in a study of blood T cell repertoires in COVID-19. Assay: immunoSEQ multiplex PCR; the TCRdb copy retains only in-frame clones and omits some. The sample gives roughly 170,000 clones, about 86% of which show up once; under 15% is in the top ten. The sequencing sample was made of peripheral blood. These receptors came from a woman aged 65 to 85 with COVID-19, enrolled during active disease.

In nucleotides, the CDR3 is TGTGCCACCATAGCGGCCCACTACAATGAGCAGTTCTTC. Translation: CATIAAHYNEQFF. The chain recombines TRBV6-5 with TRBJ2-1, with D maybe TRBD2 (6 bases). Germline CDR1 reads MNHEY; CDR2 reads SVGAGI. The CDR3 covers 13 residues. The V end was cut by 10 bases, the J end by 3 bases, with 13 bases between.

V usage is TRBV15 and J usage is TRBJ2-7; unclear D gene. Germline CDR1 is LNHNV and CDR2 is YYDKDF (reference sequence). The V gene lost 0 bases and the J gene lost 0 bases, with 9 bases spanning the gap. CDR3 length: 15 amino acids. DNA of the CDR3: TGTGCCACCAGCAGAGATCGAGGCTTCTCCTACGAGCAGTACTTC. Amino acids: CATSRDRGFSYEQYF.

The chain combines TRBV3-1 (or the pseudogene TRBV3-2) with TRBJ2-7, with 12 bases matching TRBD2. Germline V CDR1 and CDR2: LGHDT, YNNKEL (reference sequence). This CDR3 spans 15 amino acids. The ends lost 2 bases at V and 6 bases at J; junction bases unmatched: 5. CDR3 DNA sequence: TGTGCCAGCAGCCAAAGACTAGCGGGAGAGCTCGAGCAGTACTTC. It translates to CASSQRLAGELEQYF.

The chain links TRBV10-3 to TRBJ2-7; D not resolved. This CDR3 is built from 14 residues. The V end was cut by 10 bases, the J end by 0 bases, with 16 bases between. Germline CDR1 is ENHRY and CDR2 is SYGVKD. CDR3 residues: CATSSDSASYEQYF. As DNA, the CDR3 is TGTGCCACCTCCTCTGACTCCGCCTCCTACGAGCAGTACTTC.